One sample yielded the 20 T cell receptor beta chains listed below, sequenced in a study of cytomegalovirus exposure and HLA in healthy donors. TCRdb's copy holds only in-frame clones and misses some; the assay was immunoSEQ multiplex PCR. The sample holds 130,000 or so clones, roughly 87% seen once. What was sequenced was PBMCs. The receptors stem from a woman under 30 in good health and CMV-seropositive.

The chain joins TRBV30 to TRBJ2-1, with 9 nucleotides matching TRBD1. The germline gives CDR1 GTSNPN, CDR2 SVGIG (reference sequence). The V segment lost 1 base and the J segment 4 bases; nucleotides outside the gene matches: 2. The CDR3 is 14 amino acids. The CDR3 here is CAWSAGQGYNEQFF. CDR3 sequence (DNA): TGTGCCTGGAGTGCCGGACAGGGGTACAATGAGCAGTTCTTC.

This clone was observed a handful of times. For the CDR3, the DNA is TGTGCCAGCAGGACAGGGGGCCAAGGCTACACCTTC. This encodes CASRTGGQGYTF. The rearrangement links TRBV2 to TRBJ1-2; 10 bases are shared with TRBD1. Trimming cost V 6 bases and J 8 bases; bases outside gene matches: 3. The length of the CDR3 is 12 residues. Per germline, CDR1 SNHLY and CDR2 FYNNEI. Full variable domain (remainder filled in from reference TRBV2 and TRBJ1-2): EPEVTQTPSHQVTQMGQEVILRCVPISNHLYFYWYRQILGQKVEFLVSFYNNEISEKSEIFDDQFSVERPDGSNFTLKIRSTKLEDSAMYFCASRTGGQGYTFGSGTRLTVV.

The V call is TRBV5-1, the J call TRBJ2-3; D is perhaps TRBD1 (6 bases). Germline CDR1 is SGHRS and CDR2 is YFSETQ. The CDR3 is 15 residues long. V was trimmed by 3 bases and J by 0 bases, leaving 11 bases between them. This CDR3 is CASSSRTVSTDTQYF. CDR3 DNA sequence: TGCGCCAGCAGCTCGAGGACAGTGAGCACAGATACGCAGTATTTT.

The chain has TRBV6-6 and TRBJ1-5, with 8 nucleotides matching TRBD1. The trim removed 4 bases at V and 7 bases at J, leaving 9 bases unmatched. Per germline, CDR1 MNHNY and CDR2 SVGAGI (reference sequence). The CDR3 totals 15 residues. CDR3 in DNA: TGTGCCAGCAGTTCAACGCAGGGGGCAGGACAGCCCCAGCATTTT. This gives the protein CASSSTQGAGQPQHF.

The J gene is TRBJ2-2, the V gene TRBV4-3; no clear D. Trimming pared 3 bases from V and 2 bases from J, leaving 10 bases between. Germline V gene lookup returns CDR1 LGHNA and CDR2 YSLEER. The CDR3 contains 15 residues. CDR3 nucleotides: TGCGCCAGCAGCCACACAGCTACAAACACCGGGGAGCTGTTTTTT. As protein: CASSHTATNTGELFF.

This chain connects TRBV28 to TRBJ1-1; maybe TRBD1 (6 bases). Between the trimmed V and J ends, which lost 2 bases and 0 bases, there was a span of 10 bases. Germline V gives CDR1 MDHEN, CDR2 SYDVKM. This CDR3 spans 15 amino acids. The CDR3 DNA reads TGTGCCAGCAGTTTACCTGGGGGCTTGAACACTGAAGCTTTCTTT. This sequence encodes CASSLPGGLNTEAFF. The variable domain in full, with the rest retrieved from reference TRBV28 and TRBJ1-1, is DVKVTQSSRYLVKRTGEKVFLECVQDMDHENMFWYRQDPGLGLRLIYFSYDVKMKEKGDIPEGYSVSREKKERFSLILESASTNQTSMYLCASSLPGGLNTEAFFGQGTRLTVV.

About this clone itself: At one end, the junction sequence differs from germline, possibly due to a read error. This rearrangement joins TRBV30 to TRBJ2-7, with unresolved D. Germline V gene data show CDR1 as GTSNPN and CDR2 as SVGIG (reference sequence). CDR3 length: 12 amino acids. The CDR3 spells CAWSVHSNEQYF. The CDR3 DNA reads as TGTGCCTGGAGTGTCCACTCCAACGAGCAGTACTTC.

The V call is TRBV9, the J call TRBJ1-1; the match to TRBD1 covers 7 bases. The CDR3 totals 14 residues. The trim removed 4 bases at V and 2 bases at J, leaving 5 bases unmatched. Germline CDR1 and CDR2: SGDLS and YYNGEE. In DNA, the CDR3 is TGTGCCAGCAGCCGACAGGGACCCAACACTGAAGCTTTCTTT. Translation gives CASSRQGPNTEAFF.

V usage is TRBV28 and J usage is TRBJ1-2, with 8 bases aligning to TRBD1. V dropped 6 bases and J dropped 4; count of bases not matched to a gene: 7. The CDR3 is made up of 14 amino acids. Germline CDR1 is MDHEN and CDR2 is SYDVKM. CDR3 nucleotide sequence: TGTGCCAGCAGATCCGTACAGGGGGGCTATGGCTACACCTTC. It codes for CASRSVQGGYGYTF.

In DNA, the CDR3 is TGTGCCAGCAGCTCGCCCTGGACAGGGGGCGATCTAGTGGGCACTGAAGCTTTCTTT. It translates to CASSSPWTGGDLVGTEAFF. The chain is built from TRBV5-8 and TRBJ1-1, with 11 bases identical to TRBD1. Germline trimming cut 3 bases from V and 4 bases from J; bases unmatched to any gene: 17. The CDR3 has 19 amino acids. Looked up from germline, CDR1 is SGHTS and CDR2 is YDEGEE.

On this clone: Additional DNA sequences in this sample encode the identical CDR3. The chain carries TRBV18 and TRBJ2-3; D unresolved. The CDR3 sequence is 14 residues long. CDR1 and CDR2 (germline): KGHSH, LQKENI. Trimming stripped 6 bases from V and 0 bases from J, with 10 bases between. The CDR3 is CASSPLSSTDTQYF. The DNA for the CDR3 is TGTGCCAGCTCCCCCCTTTCCAGCACAGATACGCAGTATTTT.

DNA of the CDR3: TGTGCCAGCACTCCCGGACCAGCGGGGGGGCAGTATTTT. Residues: CASTPGPAGGQYF. This chain links TRBV7-2 with TRBJ2-3, with 9 positions matching TRBD2. Germline loops: CDR1 SGHTA, CDR2 FQGNSA. The CDR3 totals 13 residues. The trim removed 7 bases at V and 11 bases at J, leaving 10 bases unmatched.

The rearrangement links TRBV27 to TRBJ2-7; TRBD1 matches at 11 bases. Germline V gene lookup returns CDR1 MNHEY and CDR2 SMNVEV (reference sequence). Trimming cost V 0 bases and J 4 bases; bases outside gene matches: 2. The CDR3 runs 15 residues. DNA for the CDR3: TGTGCCAGCAGTTTATCGGGGACAGGGGGGTACGAGCAGTACTTC. Translated: CASSLSGTGGYEQYF.

The chain recombines TRBV14 with TRBJ2-1; 8 bases agree with TRBD2. Trimming took 3 bases from V and 4 from J; bases not matched to a gene: 5. Germline CDR1 reads SGHDN; CDR2 reads FVKESK. CDR3 length: 15 amino acids. The CDR3 DNA follows: TGTGCCAGCAGCCATGGCGGGGGGAAGTACAATGAGCAGTTCTTC. It is translated as CASSHGGGKYNEQFF.

The V call is TRBV5-5, the J call TRBJ1-3; 7 positions agree with TRBD1. This CDR3 has 15 residues. The trim removed 4 bases at V and 4 bases at J, leaving 8 bases unmatched. CDR1 is SGHKS and CDR2 is YYEKEE in the germline V gene (reference sequence). CDR3 nucleotides: TGTGCCAGCAGCGTGACAGGGTTTGGCGGAAACACCATATATTTT. Protein: CASSVTGFGGNTIYF.

The chain links TRBV19 to TRBJ1-4; TRBD1 matches 11 bases. The CDR3 loop spans 17 amino acids. In germline, CDR1 is LNHDA, CDR2 SQIVND (reference sequence). V shed 4 bases, J shed 2 bases, and the junction held 6 bases outside the gene matches. As DNA, the CDR3 is TGTGCCAGTAGTAAGGGGACAGGGGGAATGACTAATGAAAAACTGTTTTTT. As protein: CASSKGTGGMTNEKLFF.

The V gene is TRBV5-4, the J gene TRBJ2-7; maybe TRBD1 (5 bases). Deletions cut 2 bases from V and 1 base from J, with 16 bases between. Per the germline V gene, CDR1 is SGHNT and CDR2 is YYREEE (reference sequence). This CDR3 region has 16 residues. CDR3 residues: CASSFTGSWGSYEQYF. The CDR3 bases are TGTGCCAGCAGCTTTACAGGTAGTTGGGGTTCCTACGAGCAGTACTTC.

V is TRBV4-1 and J is TRBJ1-2; a weak D match, TRBD1 (5 bases). V was shortened by 4 bases and J by 4 bases, with 13 bases between the two germline ends. The CDR3 runs to 14 residues. Germline CDR1 reads MGHRA; CDR2 reads YSYEKL. CDR3 sequence reads: CASSLADKSYGYTF. DNA of the CDR3: TGCGCCAGCAGCCTAGCGGACAAGAGCTATGGCTACACCTTC.

The rearrangement links TRBV5-1 to TRBJ2-3; 16 bases agree with TRBD2. The CDR3 length is 18 residues. Trimming at V came to 0 bases and at J to 5 bases, leaving 6 bases not matched to a gene. Germline CDR1 reads SGHRS; CDR2 reads YFSETQ. CDR3 nucleotide sequence: TGCGCCAGCAGCTTGGGCGGGACTAGCGGGGGGGCCCAAGATACGCAGTATTTT. It translates to CASSLGGTSGGAQDTQYF.

V gene TRBV27 combines with J gene TRBJ2-7, with D hard to call. The CDR3 loop spans 13 amino acids. Germline V gene sequence: CDR1 MNHEY, CDR2 SMNVEV (reference sequence). Between the trimmed V and J ends, which lost 0 bases and 2 bases, there was a span of 5 bases. This CDR3 is CASSLSLAYEQYF. DNA for the CDR3: TGTGCCAGCAGTTTATCCCTAGCCTACGAGCAGTACTTC.